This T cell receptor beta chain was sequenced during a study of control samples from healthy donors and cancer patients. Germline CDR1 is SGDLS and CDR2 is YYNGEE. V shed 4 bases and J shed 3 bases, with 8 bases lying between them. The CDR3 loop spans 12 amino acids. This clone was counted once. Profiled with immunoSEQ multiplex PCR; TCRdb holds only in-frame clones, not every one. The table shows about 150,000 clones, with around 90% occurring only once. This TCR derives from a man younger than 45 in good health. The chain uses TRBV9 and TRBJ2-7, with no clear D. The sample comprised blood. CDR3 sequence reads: CASSPNDYEQYF. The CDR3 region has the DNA TGTGCCAGCAGCCCCAACGACTACGAGCAGTACTTC.